This T cell receptor (beta chain) is from a study of blood T cell repertoires in COVID-19. Overall study context: Sites across the United States, Italy and Spain contributed samples from acute and convalescent COVID-19.

CDR1 and CDR2 (germline): SGHTA, FQGTGA. CDR3 size: 14 residues. Trimming shortened V by 0 bases and J by 0 bases, and 6 bases separated the two germline ends. Only a few counts were recorded for this clone. Produced via immunoSEQ multiplex PCR; TCRdb's table is partial and in-frame only. Among around 220,000 clones listed, roughly 80% were seen once. The sequencing sample was made of peripheral blood. This chain uses TRBV7-3 with TRBJ2-7; weak D call: TRBD2 (5 bases). The TCR was taken from a woman aged 80 or over with acute or convalescent COVID-19. DNA for the CDR3: TGTGCCAGCAGCTTAACCCGGGGCTCCTACGAGCAGTACTTC. Translated, it gives CASSLTRGSYEQYF. Full variable domain (rest looked up from reference TRBV7-3 and TRBJ2-7): GAGVSQTPSNKVTEKGKYVELRCDPISGHTALYWYRQSLGQGPEFLIYFQGTGAADDSGLPNDRFFAVRPEGSVSTLKIQRTERGDSAVYLCASSLTRGSYEQYFGPGTRLTVT.